Presented here are 7 T cell receptor beta chains from one specimen sequenced in a study of blood T cell repertoires in COVID-19. The table came from immunoSEQ multiplex PCR; TCRdb's copy has only in-frame clones and leaves some out. The data hold about 57,000 clones, with about 90% observed a single time. The material sequenced was peripheral blood. Receptors were obtained from a man between 60 and 75 years old with acute or convalescent COVID-19.

The rearrangement uses TRBV7-3 and TRBJ2-1, with 13 bases that match TRBD2. CDR3 size: 15 residues. J gave up 8 bases and V 6 bases, and 7 bases lay outside the gene matches. The germline V gene encodes CDR1 SGHTA and CDR2 FQGTGA. The CDR3: CASRPTSGRQDEQFF. The CDR3 DNA reads TGTGCCAGCAGGCCGACTAGCGGGAGGCAAGATGAGCAGTTCTTC.

The rearrangement joins TRBV6-5 to TRBJ2-3; D remains unclear. Trimming pared 6 bases from V and 9 bases from J, leaving 13 bases between. The CDR3 runs to 12 residues. CDR1 and CDR2 (germline): MNHEY, SVGAGI. This CDR3 is CASSPSSGTQYF. In nucleotides, the CDR3 is TGTGCCAGCAGCCCCTCCTCCGGGACGCAGTATTTT.

The chain links TRBV18 to TRBJ2-2, with D unresolved. With 4 bases removed from V and 9 bases from J, the gap between germline ends came to 6 bases. Germline lookup yields CDR1 KGHSH and CDR2 LQKENI. This CDR3 spans 11 amino acids. Written as DNA, the CDR3 is TGTGCCAGCTCACTACAGCGGGAGCTGTTTTTT. Translation: CASSLQRELFF.

This chain connects TRBV3-1 (or the pseudogene TRBV3-2) to TRBJ2-4, with 10 bases fitting TRBD1. After removal of 4 bases from V and 11 bases from J, the junction contained 8 bases not matched to a gene. The CDR3 extends over 14 amino acids. Germline-derived CDR1 and CDR2 are LGHDT and YNNKEL (reference sequence). CDR3 nucleotides: TGTGCCAGCAGCCCCAGACAGGGGGCGAACGTTCAGTACTTC. This gives the protein CASSPRQGANVQYF.

The chain has TRBV30 and TRBJ1-4, with D possibly being TRBD1 (5 bases). CDR3 length equals 14 residues. Deletions cut 0 bases from V and 2 bases from J, with 7 bases between. Germline V gene sequence: CDR1 GTSNPN, CDR2 SVGIG (reference sequence). The CDR3, as DNA: TGTGCCTGGAGTGTTGGGGGGACTAATGAAAAACTGTTTTTT. This gives the protein CAWSVGGTNEKLFF.

CDR3 in amino acids: CASSEADRVNANEQFF. CDR3 nucleotide sequence: TGCGCCAGCAGTGAGGCGGACAGGGTGAACGCCAATGAGCAGTTCTTC. The V gene is TRBV10-2, the J gene TRBJ2-1, with 8 bases lining up with TRBD1. Unmatched junction bases numbered 9, after V lost 2 bases and J lost 6 bases. CDR3 length: 16 amino acids. From germline, CDR1 is WSHSY and CDR2 SAAADI.

V and J are TRBV10-2 and TRBJ1-1; no definite D call. Trimming shortened V by 0 bases and J by 0 bases, and 8 bases separated the two germline ends. Germline assignment: CDR1 WSHSY and CDR2 SAAADI. CDR3 length: 15 residues. The CDR3 protein is CASSESEGLNTEAFF. As DNA, the CDR3 is TGCGCCAGCAGTGAGTCCGAGGGTTTGAACACTGAAGCTTTCTTT.